The 26 T cell receptor beta chains listed next were all sequenced from one sample in a study of blood T cell repertoires in COVID-19. Data came from immunoSEQ multiplex PCR; TCRdb stores just in-frame clones and leaves some out. The repertoire includes some 150,000 clones, over 80% of them detected once, and around 3.9% sits in the top ten. Sequenced material: peripheral blood. The origin of the receptors is a woman in her fifties or sixties who had recovered from COVID-19.

CDR3 sequence (DNA): TGTGCCAGCAGTTATCGACAGGGCTCGAACACCGGGGAGCTGTTTTTT. Translation gives CASSYRQGSNTGELFF. The chain links TRBV6-5 to TRBJ2-2, with 7 bases matching TRBD1. There are 16 residues in the CDR3. Trimming removed 3 bases from V and 0 bases from J; junction bases left unmatched: 4. Per germline, CDR1 MNHEY and CDR2 SVGAGI.

The chain is built from TRBV3-1 (or the pseudogene TRBV3-2) and TRBJ1-3; possible D gene TRBD1, 5 bases. The CDR3 is made up of 14 amino acids. CDR1 LGHDT and CDR2 YNNKEL come from the germline V gene (reference sequence). The germline V and J ends were trimmed by 4 bases and 2 bases, with 9 bases remaining between them. CDR3 DNA sequence: TGTGCCAGCAGCCCCAGGGAAGCTGGAAACACCATATATTTT. Translating gives CASSPREAGNTIYF.

The CDR3 DNA follows: TGTGCCACCAGCAGAGGGTTGAGTAGCATCGTCGAGACCCAGTACTTC. It translates to CATSRGLSSIVETQYF. The chain combines TRBV15 with TRBJ2-5, with D hard to call. The ends were cut back, 1 base at V and 5 bases at J, with 17 bases in the middle. Germline lookup yields CDR1 LNHNV and CDR2 YYDKDF (reference sequence). CDR3 length: 16 amino acids.

The rearrangement joins TRBV19 to TRBJ2-6, with 7 bases matching TRBD1. This CDR3 is built from 14 residues. Germline V gene lookup returns CDR1 LNHDA and CDR2 SQIVND (reference sequence). V shed 6 bases and J 2 bases; nucleotides not matched to a gene: 1. CDR3 DNA sequence: TGTGCCAGTAGCCAGGGGGCTGGGGCCAACGTCCTGACTTTC. It specifies CASSQGAGANVLTF.

The chain uses TRBV2 and TRBJ2-1, with D tentatively TRBD1 (7 bases). The V gene lost 6 bases and the J gene lost 4 bases, with 22 bases spanning the gap. The CDR3 consists of 17 residues. Germline V gene data show CDR1 as SNHLY and CDR2 as FYNNEI. The CDR3 here is CASSFTRAGGFYNEQFF. The CDR3 bases are TGTGCCAGCAGCTTTACCCGAGCAGGGGGGTTTTACAATGAGCAGTTCTTC. Based on the CDR3 plus reference TRBV2 and TRBJ2-1, the full variable domain is EPEVTQTPSHQVTQMGQEVILRCVPISNHLYFYWYRQILGQKVEFLVSFYNNEISEKSEIFDDQFSVERPDGSNFTLKIRSTKLEDSAMYFCASSFTRAGGFYNEQFFGPGTRLTVL.

The CDR3 spells CASRLQGGSADTQYF. The CDR3 DNA reads TGTGCCAGCAGACTACAGGGAGGGAGCGCAGATACGCAGTATTTT. The chain joins TRBV28 to TRBJ2-3, with D possibly TRBD2 on 7 matching bases. The CDR3 extends over 15 amino acids. Germline V lookup: CDR1 MDHEN, CDR2 SYDVKM. V lost 6 bases and J 4 bases, leaving 17 bases between the germline ends. Combining the CDR3 with reference TRBV28 and TRBJ2-3 gives the whole variable domain DVKVTQSSRYLVKRTGEKVFLECVQDMDHENMFWYRQDPGLGLRLIYFSYDVKMKEKGDIPEGYSVSREKKERFSLILESASTNQTSMYLCASRLQGGSADTQYFGPGTRLTVL.

This chain joins TRBV7-2 and TRBJ1-1; 8 positions agree with TRBD1. The CDR3 is 12 amino acids. V lost 6 bases to trimming and J lost 10 bases; unmatched junction nucleotides: 7. Germline V gene sequence: CDR1 SGHTA, CDR2 FQGNSA. The CDR3 DNA is TGTGCCAGCAGTTGGGACAGGTACACAGCTTTCTTT. It codes for CASSWDRYTAFF.

This chain uses TRBV6-2 or TRBV6-3 with TRBJ2-7; D is unclear. The CDR3 length is 12 residues. Germline CDR1 reads MNHEY; CDR2 reads SVGEGT. Trimming took 4 bases from V and 6 from J, leaving 10 bases between them. The CDR3 loop is CASSFFRSEQYF. In DNA, the CDR3 is TGTGCCAGCAGTTTTTTCCGCAGCGAGCAGTACTTC.

V usage is TRBV6-5 and J usage is TRBJ2-7, with TRBD1 as a possible D gene (8 bases). This CDR3 spans 15 amino acids. Germline assignment: CDR1 MNHEY and CDR2 SVGAGI. V lost 2 bases, J lost 3 bases, and 14 bases lay in between. The CDR3 sequence is CASSYAQGGGYEQYF. CDR3 sequence (DNA): TGTGCCAGCAGTTACGCACAGGGGGGGGGCTACGAGCAGTACTTC.

The chain carries TRBV7-2 and TRBJ1-1; 8 bases are a match to TRBD1. Germline V CDR1 and CDR2: SGHTA, FQGNSA. With V trimmed by 5 bases and J by 4 bases, 9 bases remained unmatched. The CDR3 contains 15 residues. For the CDR3, the DNA is TGTGCCAGCAGCGCGCAGGACAGGGCCATCACTGAAGCTTTCTTT. It translates to CASSAQDRAITEAFF.

The chain carries TRBV7-9 and TRBJ2-5; tentative D call: TRBD1 (6 bases). V was shortened by 7 bases and J by 1 base, with 16 bases between the two germline ends. The CDR3 loop spans 15 amino acids. Germline loops: CDR1 SEHNR, CDR2 FQNEAQ (reference sequence). CDR3 bases: TGTGCCAGCACCCTACGAACAGGGTTCCAAGAGACCCAGTACTTC. Its translation: CASTLRTGFQETQYF.

This clone was counted a single time. The chain combines TRBV10-3 with TRBJ2-5, with a weak D call TRBD2 (7 bases). The CDR3 sequence is 16 residues long. Between the trimmed V and J ends, which lost 10 bases and 0 bases, there was a span of 21 bases. Germline V CDR1 and CDR2: ENHRY, SYGVKD. In DNA, the CDR3 is TGTGCCACCAGCTGGGGGGGCGGATCATACCAAGAGACCCAGTACTTC. Its protein product is CATSWGGGSYQETQYF.

The genes are TRBV18 and TRBJ2-7, with a weak D call TRBD2 (5 bases). This CDR3 spans 13 amino acids. Looked up from germline, CDR1 is KGHSH and CDR2 is LQKENI. Trimming shortened V by 2 bases and J by 4 bases, and 9 bases separated the two germline ends. The CDR3 loop reads CASSPVGGYEQYF. For the CDR3, the DNA is TGTGCCAGCTCACCAGTAGGAGGATACGAGCAGTACTTC.

J is TRBJ2-1 and V is TRBV27; D unresolved. Germline values: CDR1 MNHEY, CDR2 SMNVEV (reference sequence). The CDR3 has 15 residues. Trimming took 2 bases from V and 0 from J, leaving 8 bases between them. CDR3 protein: CASSLQAISYNEQFF. CDR3 in DNA: TGTGCCAGCAGTTTACAGGCGATCTCCTACAATGAGCAGTTCTTC.

This chain uses TRBV9 with TRBJ2-1; 14 positions match TRBD2. This CDR3 comprises 15 residues. The ends lost 3 bases at V and 6 bases at J; junction bases unmatched: 2. Germline V gene lookup returns CDR1 SGDLS and CDR2 YYNGEE. CDR3 nucleotides: TGTGCCAGCAGCGAGACTAGCGGGGGGGCCAATGAGCAGTTCTTC. It is translated as CASSETSGGANEQFF. Using reference TRBV9 and TRBJ2-1 for the parts outside the CDR3, the full variable domain is DSGVTQTPKHLITATGQRVTLRCSPRSGDLSVYWYQQSLDQGLQFLIQYYNGEERAKGNILERFSAQQFPDLHSELNLSSLELGDSALYFCASSETSGGANEQFFGPGTRLTVL.

In this sample, this clone turned up once. The V and J genes are TRBV5-1 and TRBJ2-5; TRBD2 is a possible D gene (6 bases). Deletions cut 3 bases from V and 0 bases from J, with 9 bases between. Per germline, CDR1 SGHRS and CDR2 YFSETQ. The CDR3 loop spans 14 amino acids. CDR3 sequence reads: CASSSGVYQETQYF. The CDR3 coding sequence is TGCGCCAGCAGCTCGGGGGTGTACCAAGAGACCCAGTACTTC.

This clone came up once. The chain recombines TRBV7-9 with TRBJ2-3, with TRBD1 as a possible D gene (7 bases). Germline V gene lookup returns CDR1 SEHNR and CDR2 FQNEAQ (reference sequence). V dropped 4 bases and J dropped 2 bases, with 19 bases sitting between them. The CDR3 spans 17 residues. CDR3 residues: CASSSTTGRRITDTQYF. CDR3 nucleotides: TGTGCCAGCAGCTCCACGACAGGGAGGAGGATCACAGATACGCAGTATTTT.

This clone occurred once. The chain links TRBV11-2 to TRBJ2-1; D remains ambiguous. V lost 1 base and J lost 8, with 6 bases in between. Per germline, CDR1 SGHAT and CDR2 FQNNGV. The CDR3 loop spans 12 amino acids. The chain's CDR3 is CASSLAYYEQFF. In DNA form, the CDR3 reads TGTGCCAGCAGCTTAGCTTACTATGAGCAGTTCTTC.

This chain joins TRBV5-4 and TRBJ2-3, with D maybe TRBD2 (6 bases). V gave up 4 bases and J gave up 5 bases, with 17 bases separating them. CDR1 SGHNT and CDR2 YYREEE come from the germline V gene (reference sequence). This CDR3 contains 15 residues. The CDR3 spells CASSPNRVGGDTQYF. The CDR3 nucleotides read TGTGCCAGCAGCCCTAACCGGGTGGGAGGAGATACGCAGTATTTT.

The V gene is TRBV11-2, the J gene TRBJ2-5; 12 nucleotides agree with TRBD2. The germline V gene has CDR1 SGHAT and CDR2 FQNNGV. This CDR3 region has 15 residues. Trimming took 1 base from V and 4 from J; bases not matched to a gene: 1. The CDR3 loop is CASSLASGGAETQYF. The DNA for the CDR3 is TGTGCCAGCAGCTTAGCTAGCGGGGGGGCAGAGACCCAGTACTTC.

The rearrangement joins TRBV10-3 to TRBJ2-7; no firm D call. V lost 1 base and J lost 2, with 3 bases in between. Germline values: CDR1 ENHRY, CDR2 SYGVKD. CDR3 length: 12 residues. CDR3 region: CAISELAYEQYF. In DNA, the CDR3 is TGTGCCATCAGTGAGTTAGCCTACGAGCAGTACTTC.

The V and J genes are TRBV5-1 and TRBJ1-2, with D unresolved. V gave up 0 bases and J gave up 4 bases, with 10 bases separating them. The CDR3 contains 14 residues. Germline V gives CDR1 SGHRS, CDR2 YFSETQ. The CDR3 protein is CASSLARSGYGYTF. DNA of the CDR3: TGCGCCAGCAGCTTGGCGAGGAGCGGCTATGGCTACACCTTC.

The rearrangement links TRBV24-1 to TRBJ2-2; the D gene is possibly TRBD2 (7 bases). There are 12 residues in the CDR3. Trimming shortened V by 7 bases and J by 8 bases, and 10 bases separated the two germline ends. Germline V gene sequence: CDR1 KGHDR, CDR2 SFDVKD. The CDR3 region is CATRGGAGELFF. CDR3 in DNA: TGTGCCACCAGAGGGGGGGCGGGGGAGCTGTTTTTT.

This sequence joins TRBV11-2 and TRBJ1-1; D is uncertain. Per the germline V gene, CDR1 is SGHAT and CDR2 is FQNNGV. V lost 5 bases, J lost 0 bases, and 19 bases lay in between. CDR3 length equals 17 residues. CDR3 region: CASSASRGPSMNTEAFF. CDR3 DNA sequence: TGTGCCAGCAGCGCTAGTAGAGGCCCCAGCATGAACACTGAAGCTTTCTTT. Full variable domain (remainder filled in from reference TRBV11-2 and TRBJ1-1): EAGVAQSPRYKIIEKRQSVAFWCNPISGHATLYWYQQILGQGPKLLIQFQNNGVVDDSQLPKDRFSAERLKGVDSTLKIQPAKLEDSAVYLCASSASRGPSMNTEAFFGQGTRLTVV.

The chain employs TRBV7-9 and TRBJ1-3; 7 bases are shared with TRBD1. Germline CDR1 is SEHNR and CDR2 is FQNEAQ (reference sequence). V was clipped by 4 bases and J by 5 bases; unmatched bases: 17. The length of the CDR3 is 18 residues. The CDR3 DNA is TGTGCCAGCAGCTCCACCACCGGGACAGAGGGACTGCGAAACACCATATATTTT. This translates into CASSSTTGTEGLRNTIYF.

The chain uses TRBV19 and TRBJ2-6; 7 bases map to TRBD2. CDR1 is LNHDA and CDR2 is SQIVND in the germline V gene (reference sequence). CDR3 length: 17 residues. V dropped 6 bases and J dropped 9; count of bases not matched to a gene: 17. The CDR3 DNA sequence: TGTGCCAGTAGCCCCACGATCGGAGCAGGACTAGACAACGTCCTGACTTTC. Its protein product is CASSPTIGAGLDNVLTF.